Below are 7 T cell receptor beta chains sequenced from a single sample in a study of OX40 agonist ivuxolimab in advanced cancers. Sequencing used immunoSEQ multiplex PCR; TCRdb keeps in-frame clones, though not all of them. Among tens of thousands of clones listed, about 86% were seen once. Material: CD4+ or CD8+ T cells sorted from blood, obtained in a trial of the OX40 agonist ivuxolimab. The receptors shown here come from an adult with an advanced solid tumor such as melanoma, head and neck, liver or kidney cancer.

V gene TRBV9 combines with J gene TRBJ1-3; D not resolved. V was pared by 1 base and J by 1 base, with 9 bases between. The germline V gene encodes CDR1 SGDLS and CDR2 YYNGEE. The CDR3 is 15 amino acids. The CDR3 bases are TGTGCCAGCAGCGTATCGTCGGGATCTGGAAACACCATATATTTT. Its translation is CASSVSSGSGNTIYF.

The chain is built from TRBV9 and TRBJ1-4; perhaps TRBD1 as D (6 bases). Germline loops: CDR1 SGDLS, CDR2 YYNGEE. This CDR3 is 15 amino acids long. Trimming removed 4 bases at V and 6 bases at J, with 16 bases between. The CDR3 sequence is CASSSVDRTDEKLFF. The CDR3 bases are TGTGCCAGCAGCTCCGTCGACAGGACGGATGAAAAACTGTTTTTT.

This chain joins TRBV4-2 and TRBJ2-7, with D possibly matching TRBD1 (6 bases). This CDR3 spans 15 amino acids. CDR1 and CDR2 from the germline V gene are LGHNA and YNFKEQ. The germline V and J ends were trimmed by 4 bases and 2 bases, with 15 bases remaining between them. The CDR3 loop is CASSPRRDRPYEQYF. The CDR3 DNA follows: TGTGCCAGCAGCCCCCGTCGTGACAGGCCCTACGAGCAGTACTTC.

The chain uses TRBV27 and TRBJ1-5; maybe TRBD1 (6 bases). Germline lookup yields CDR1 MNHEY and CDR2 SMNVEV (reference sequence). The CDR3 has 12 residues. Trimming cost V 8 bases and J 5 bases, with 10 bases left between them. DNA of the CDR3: TGTGCCAGCCGAGGGGGACATCAGCCCCAGCATTTT. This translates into CASRGGHQPQHF.

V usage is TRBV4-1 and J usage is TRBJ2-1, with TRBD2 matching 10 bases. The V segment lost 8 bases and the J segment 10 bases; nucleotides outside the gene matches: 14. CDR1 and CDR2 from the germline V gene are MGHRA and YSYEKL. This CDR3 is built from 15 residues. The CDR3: CASGPGSGGAEEQFF. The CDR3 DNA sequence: TGCGCCAGCGGCCCGGGGAGCGGGGGGGCCGAGGAGCAGTTCTTC.

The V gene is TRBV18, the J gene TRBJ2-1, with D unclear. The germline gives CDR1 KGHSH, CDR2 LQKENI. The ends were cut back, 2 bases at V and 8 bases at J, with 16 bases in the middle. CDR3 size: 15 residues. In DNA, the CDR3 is TGTGCCAGCTCACCAGATCGCAACAAAGAGGATGAGCAGTTCTTC. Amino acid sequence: CASSPDRNKEDEQFF.

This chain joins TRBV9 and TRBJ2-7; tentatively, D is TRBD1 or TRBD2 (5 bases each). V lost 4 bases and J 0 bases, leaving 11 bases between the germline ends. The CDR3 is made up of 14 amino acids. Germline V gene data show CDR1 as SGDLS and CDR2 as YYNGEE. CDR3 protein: CASSPGTFSYEQYF. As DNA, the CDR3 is TGTGCCAGCAGCCCAGGGACGTTCTCCTACGAGCAGTACTTC.